This passage covers 16 T cell receptor beta chains from one sample sequenced in a study of shared clonotypes between healthy human individuals. This table comes from immunoSEQ multiplex PCR, and its TCRdb copy is limited to in-frame clones, with some not included. Of about a million clones in the sample, 70% to 85% were seen once. Sequenced input: memory CD4+ T cells sorted from blood. Specified subset: CD45RA-negative fraction. Receptor source: a young man in good health.

About this clone itself: Additional DNA sequences in this sample encode the identical CDR3. This chain links TRBV6-1 with TRBJ1-5; the D is unclear. V was pared by 1 base and J by 4 bases, with 5 bases between. The CDR3 has 13 residues. From germline, CDR1 is MNHNS and CDR2 SASEGT. CDR3 coding DNA: TGTGCCAGCAGTGAAGGCAGAAATCAGCCCCAGCATTTT. It is translated as CASSEGRNQPQHF.

This clone was found a few times. This chain links TRBV18 with TRBJ2-7; D ambiguous. Trimming left V 2 bases short and J 3 bases short, with 5 bases between. The CDR3 sequence is 12 residues long. Germline-derived CDR1 and CDR2 are KGHSH and LQKENI. The CDR3 sequence is CASSPDNYEQYF. The DNA for the CDR3 is TGTGCCAGCTCACCAGACAACTACGAGCAGTACTTC.

The CDR3 nucleotides read TGTGCCAGCAGCGTCCTAGCGGGTAGTCGAGGGGAGCTGTTTTTT. Translation: CASSVLAGSRGELFF. This rearrangement joins TRBV9 to TRBJ2-2; TRBD2 matches at 8 bases. CDR1 and CDR2 (germline): SGDLS, YYNGEE. The CDR3 loop spans 15 amino acids. Trimming took 2 bases from V and 8 from J; bases not matched to a gene: 8.

This clone was recorded only once. The chain uses TRBV18 and TRBJ1-3; no firm D call. V dropped 4 bases and J dropped 9 bases, with 10 bases sitting between them. Germline values: CDR1 KGHSH, CDR2 LQKENI. This CDR3 is built from 12 residues. The CDR3 sequence: CASSRDRGTIYF. In nucleotides, the CDR3 is TGTGCCAGCTCACGAGATCGGGGCACCATATATTTT.

In this sample, this clone turned up many times. This rearrangement joins TRBV12-5 to TRBJ1-1; no firm D call. Trimming left V 3 bases short and J 3 bases short, with 14 bases between. This CDR3 spans 15 amino acids. Germline V gives CDR1 LGHNT, CDR2 FRNRAP. The chain's CDR3 is CASGFHSNADTEAFF. The DNA for the CDR3 is TGTGCTAGTGGTTTCCACAGCAACGCGGACACTGAAGCTTTCTTT.

The rearrangement links TRBV9 to TRBJ2-3, with 8 bases matching TRBD2. The V and J ends lost 3 bases and 6 bases, in that order; junction bases with no gene match: 9. Germline V CDR1 and CDR2: SGDLS, YYNGEE. The CDR3 runs to 15 residues. The CDR3 protein is CASSAGGRTFDTQYF. In DNA form, the CDR3 reads TGTGCCAGCAGCGCGGGGGGGCGGACGTTTGATACGCAGTATTTT. Complete variable domain (other parts from reference TRBV9 and TRBJ2-3): DSGVTQTPKHLITATGQRVTLRCSPRSGDLSVYWYQQSLDQGLQFLIQYYNGEERAKGNILERFSAQQFPDLHSELNLSSLELGDSALYFCASSAGGRTFDTQYFGPGTRLTVL.

The V gene is TRBV27, the J gene TRBJ2-7, with 8 bases identical to TRBD1. CDR1 and CDR2 (germline): MNHEY, SMNVEV (reference sequence). With V trimmed by 5 bases and J by 2 bases, 5 bases remained unmatched. This CDR3 comprises 14 residues. The CDR3 sequence: CASSPDRVPYEQYF. DNA for the CDR3: TGTGCCAGCAGTCCGGACAGGGTCCCCTACGAGCAGTACTTC.

This CDR3 reads CASSELGPNTEAFF. DNA for the CDR3: TGTGCCAGCAGTGAACTGGGACCGAACACTGAAGCTTTCTTT. The rearrangement links TRBV2 to TRBJ1-1, with D possibly being TRBD1 (5 bases). V was clipped by 2 bases and J by 1 base, with 8 bases between them. The CDR3 is 14 residues long. Looked up from germline, CDR1 is SNHLY and CDR2 is FYNNEI. The whole variable domain, remainder taken from reference TRBV2 and TRBJ1-1, is EPEVTQTPSHQVTQMGQEVILRCVPISNHLYFYWYRQILGQKVEFLVSFYNNEISEKSEIFDDQFSVERPDGSNFTLKIRSTKLEDSAMYFCASSELGPNTEAFFGQGTRLTVV.

This clone was seen many times. The V call is TRBV4-1, the J call TRBJ2-3; D might be TRBD1 (7 bases). The CDR3 loop spans 14 amino acids. The germline CDR1 and CDR2 sequences are MGHRA and YSYEKL. V lost 4 bases and J 7 bases, leaving 15 bases between the germline ends. This CDR3 reads CASSRGDRENTQYF. The CDR3 coding sequence is TGCGCCAGCAGCCGCGGGGACAGAGAAAATACGCAGTATTTT.

The chain is built from TRBV5-5 and TRBJ2-1; D is uncertain. V lost 0 bases and J 4 bases, leaving 11 bases between the germline ends. Germline V gene lookup returns CDR1 SGHKS and CDR2 YYEKEE (reference sequence). CDR3 length: 15 residues. The CDR3 spells CASSLEASQYNEQFF. CDR3 DNA sequence: TGTGCCAGCAGCTTGGAAGCATCCCAGTACAATGAGCAGTTCTTC.

J is TRBJ1-1 and V is TRBV5-6, with D possibly being TRBD1 (6 bases). V lost 0 bases and J lost 6, with 9 bases in between. The CDR3 contains 13 residues. Germline CDR1 reads SGHDT; CDR2 reads YYEEEE. The CDR3 bases are TGTGCCAGCAGCTTGGCGGGGGCCCCTGAAGCTTTCTTT. As protein: CASSLAGAPEAFF.

The CDR3, as DNA: TGTGCCAGCAGCCCCCTTTCGGGAGTACGCGAGCAGTACTTC. This sequence encodes CASSPLSGVREQYF. The genes are TRBV11-2 and TRBJ2-7, with a weak D call TRBD2 (6 bases). The CDR3 loop spans 14 amino acids. V shed 5 bases and J shed 6 bases, with 17 bases lying between them. The germline CDR1 and CDR2 sequences are SGHAT and FQNNGV.

This clone was counted only a few times. CDR3 protein: CASRAGTQGRYTGELFF. DNA of the CDR3: TGCGCCAGCAGGGCCGGGACCCAGGGTCGTTACACCGGGGAGCTGTTTTTT. The V gene is TRBV4-1, the J gene TRBJ2-2; D possibly matches TRBD1 or TRBD2 (5 bases each). Germline V CDR1 and CDR2: MGHRA, YSYEKL. The CDR3 sequence is 17 residues long. Trimming took off 6 bases at V and 3 bases at J, with 20 bases between the two ends.

The rearrangement joins TRBV10-1 to TRBJ1-5; D possibly corresponds to TRBD1 (5 bases). Trimming pared 5 bases from V and 7 bases from J, leaving 24 bases between. Looked up from germline, CDR1 is WNHNN and CDR2 is SYGVQD (reference sequence). CDR3 length equals 17 residues. CDR3: CASSSDRSEGGWQPQHF. CDR3 nucleotide sequence: TGCGCCAGCAGTTCCGACAGATCGGAGGGTGGGTGGCAGCCCCAGCATTTT.

This clone was seen a few times. CDR3 residues: CASSLGPSDPSYNEQFF. The CDR3 coding sequence is TGCGCCAGCAGCTTGGGCCCCTCCGACCCCTCCTACAATGAGCAGTTCTTC. This chain uses TRBV5-1 with TRBJ2-1; no reliable D call. V lost 0 bases and J 0 bases, leaving 13 bases between the germline ends. Germline lookup yields CDR1 SGHRS and CDR2 YFSETQ. The CDR3 extends over 17 amino acids. Combining the CDR3 with reference TRBV5-1 and TRBJ2-1 gives the whole variable domain KAGVTQTPRYLIKTRGQQVTLSCSPISGHRSVSWYQQTPGQGLQFLFEYFSETQRNKGNFPGRFSGRQFSNSRSEMNVSTLELGDSALYLCASSLGPSDPSYNEQFFGPGTRLTVL.

The chain links TRBV10-1 to TRBJ2-1; a weak D match, TRBD2 (6 bases). V dropped 0 bases and J dropped 3 bases, with 12 bases sitting between them. Looked up from germline, CDR1 is WNHNN and CDR2 is SYGVQD (reference sequence). The CDR3 is 16 residues long. Here the CDR3 reads CASSESNGGFYNEQFF. CDR3 DNA sequence: TGCGCCAGCAGTGAGTCGAATGGAGGGTTCTACAATGAGCAGTTCTTC.